The sequence of this TCR beta chain was determined in a study of blood T cell repertoires in COVID-19. At the level of the study: The samples span acute and convalescent COVID-19 from the United States, Italy and Spain. Sources were T cells, B-cell-depleted T cells, or PBMCs; the material itself was cDNA or gDNA.

As processed by the authors: Scientists estimated how many nucleated cells there were by amplifying reference gene primers. Clones were sequenced by immunoSEQ multiplex PCR, and TCRdb holds only the in-frame ones, with some missing. The DNA was the basis for D and trimming; V, J and clone size are from that table. In the table there are almost 25,000 clones, 82% of which are singletons. Trimming stripped 3 bases from V and 1 base from J, with 7 bases between. The germline V gene encodes CDR1 KGHSH and CDR2 LQKENI. The CDR3 consists of 13 residues. The chain links TRBV18 to TRBJ2-7; D is unclear. The clonotype originates from a human donor in a cohort sampled during active COVID-19. The sample comprised peripheral blood. CDR3 sequence: CASSPGRSYEQYF. CDR3 bases: TGTGCCAGCTCACCGGGCCGGTCCTACGAGCAGTACTTC.